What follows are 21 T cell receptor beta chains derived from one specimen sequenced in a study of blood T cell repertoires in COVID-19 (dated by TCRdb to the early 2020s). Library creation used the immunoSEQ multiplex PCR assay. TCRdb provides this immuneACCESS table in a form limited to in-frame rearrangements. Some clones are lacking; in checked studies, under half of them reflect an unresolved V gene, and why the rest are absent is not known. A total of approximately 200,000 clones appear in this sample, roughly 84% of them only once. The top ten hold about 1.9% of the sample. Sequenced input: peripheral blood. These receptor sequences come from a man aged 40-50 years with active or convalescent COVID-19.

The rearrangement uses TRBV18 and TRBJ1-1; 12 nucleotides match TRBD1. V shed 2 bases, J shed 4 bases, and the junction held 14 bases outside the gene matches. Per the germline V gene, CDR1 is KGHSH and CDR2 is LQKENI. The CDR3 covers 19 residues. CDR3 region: CASSPTTPGQGAGSTEAFF. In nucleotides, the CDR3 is TGTGCCAGCTCACCAACAACCCCGGGACAGGGGGCAGGGAGCACTGAAGCTTTCTTT.

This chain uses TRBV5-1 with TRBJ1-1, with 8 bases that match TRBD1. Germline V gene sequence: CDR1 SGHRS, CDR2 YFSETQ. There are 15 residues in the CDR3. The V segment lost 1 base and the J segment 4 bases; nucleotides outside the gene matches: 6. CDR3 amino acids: CASSLFQGAFTEAFF. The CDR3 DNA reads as TGCGCCAGCAGCTTGTTCCAGGGGGCGTTCACTGAAGCTTTCTTT.

CDR3 region: CASRPGTVYYGYTF. In DNA form, the CDR3 reads TGTGCCAGTAGGCCCGGGACAGTCTATTATGGCTACACCTTC. This chain uses TRBV19 with TRBJ1-2, with 7 bases identical to TRBD1. With V trimmed by 6 bases and J by 5 bases, 9 bases remained unmatched. Germline V CDR1 and CDR2: LNHDA, SQIVND (reference sequence). The CDR3 contains 14 residues.

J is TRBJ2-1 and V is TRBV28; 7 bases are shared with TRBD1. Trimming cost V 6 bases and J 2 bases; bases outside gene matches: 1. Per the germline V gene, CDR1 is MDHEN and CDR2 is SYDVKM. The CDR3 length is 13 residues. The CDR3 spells CASRGQAYNEQFF. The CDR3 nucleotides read TGTGCCAGCAGAGGACAGGCCTACAATGAGCAGTTCTTC.

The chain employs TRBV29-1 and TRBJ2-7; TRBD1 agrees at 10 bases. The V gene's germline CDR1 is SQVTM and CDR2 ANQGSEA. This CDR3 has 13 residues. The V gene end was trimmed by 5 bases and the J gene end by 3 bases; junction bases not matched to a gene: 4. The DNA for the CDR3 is TGCAGCGTTTTAGGACAGGGGGGCTACGAGCAGTACTTC. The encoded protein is CSVLGQGGYEQYF.

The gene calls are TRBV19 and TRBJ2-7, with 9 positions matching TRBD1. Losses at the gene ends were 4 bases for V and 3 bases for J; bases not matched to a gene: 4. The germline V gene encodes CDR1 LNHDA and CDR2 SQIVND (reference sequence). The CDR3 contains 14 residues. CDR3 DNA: TGTGCCAGTAGTACTGGGACAGGGAGCTACGAGCAGTACTTC. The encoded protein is CASSTGTGSYEQYF.

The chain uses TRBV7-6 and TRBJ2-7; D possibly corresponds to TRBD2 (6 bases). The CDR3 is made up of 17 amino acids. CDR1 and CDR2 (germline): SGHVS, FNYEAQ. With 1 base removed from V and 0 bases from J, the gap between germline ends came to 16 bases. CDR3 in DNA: TGTGCCAGCAGCTTAGACGTTTACGGGGGTCCCTCCTACGAGCAGTACTTC. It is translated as CASSLDVYGGPSYEQYF.

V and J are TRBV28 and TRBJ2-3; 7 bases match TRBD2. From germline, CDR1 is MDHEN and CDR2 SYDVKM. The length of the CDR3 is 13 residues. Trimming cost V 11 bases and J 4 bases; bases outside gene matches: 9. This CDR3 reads CAGKSGMADTQYF. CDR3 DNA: TGTGCCGGAAAAAGCGGGATGGCAGATACGCAGTATTTT. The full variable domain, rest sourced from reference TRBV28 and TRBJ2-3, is DVKVTQSSRYLVKRTGEKVFLECVQDMDHENMFWYRQDPGLGLRLIYFSYDVKMKEKGDIPEGYSVSREKKERFSLILESASTNQTSMYLCAGKSGMADTQYFGPGTRLTVL.

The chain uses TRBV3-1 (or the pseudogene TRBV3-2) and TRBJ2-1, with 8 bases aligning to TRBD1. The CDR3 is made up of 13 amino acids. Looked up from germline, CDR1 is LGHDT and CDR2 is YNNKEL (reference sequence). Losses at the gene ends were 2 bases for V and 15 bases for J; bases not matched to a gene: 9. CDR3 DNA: TGTGCCAGCAGCCAAAGTCGACAGGGGAGTCGGTTCTTC. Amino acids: CASSQSRQGSRFF.

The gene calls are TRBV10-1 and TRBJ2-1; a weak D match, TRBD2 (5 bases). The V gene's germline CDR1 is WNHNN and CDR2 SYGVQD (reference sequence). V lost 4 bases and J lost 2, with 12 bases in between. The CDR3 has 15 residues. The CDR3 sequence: CASSGTPKAYNEQFF. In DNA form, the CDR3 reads TGCGCCAGCAGTGGGACTCCAAAAGCCTACAATGAGCAGTTCTTC.

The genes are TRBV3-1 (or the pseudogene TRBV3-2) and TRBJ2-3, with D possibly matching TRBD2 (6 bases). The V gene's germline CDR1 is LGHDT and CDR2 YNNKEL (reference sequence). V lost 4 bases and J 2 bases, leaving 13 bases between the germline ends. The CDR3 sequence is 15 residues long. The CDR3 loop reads CASSRRLGITDTQYF. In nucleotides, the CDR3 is TGTGCCAGCAGCCGGCGACTAGGGATCACAGATACGCAGTATTTT.

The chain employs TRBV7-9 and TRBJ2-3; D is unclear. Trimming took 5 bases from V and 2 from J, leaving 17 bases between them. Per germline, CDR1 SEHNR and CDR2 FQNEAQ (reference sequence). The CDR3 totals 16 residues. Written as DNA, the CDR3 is TGTGCCAGCAGCCCCTACGAGCGCCTGAACACAGATACGCAGTATTTT. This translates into CASSPYERLNTDTQYF.

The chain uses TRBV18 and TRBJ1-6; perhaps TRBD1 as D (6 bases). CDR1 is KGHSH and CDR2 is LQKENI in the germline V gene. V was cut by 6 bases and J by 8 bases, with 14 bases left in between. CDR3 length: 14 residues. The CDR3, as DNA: TGTGCCAGCTCCGCGGGGGGGGCTGATTCACCCCTCCACTTT. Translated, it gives CASSAGGADSPLHF.

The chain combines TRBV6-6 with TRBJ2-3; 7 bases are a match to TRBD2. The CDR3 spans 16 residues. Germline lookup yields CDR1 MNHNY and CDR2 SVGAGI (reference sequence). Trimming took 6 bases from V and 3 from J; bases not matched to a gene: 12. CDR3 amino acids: CASSPSGGIGTDTQYF. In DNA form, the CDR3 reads TGTGCCAGCAGCCCCTCGGGGGGAATAGGGACAGATACGCAGTATTTT.

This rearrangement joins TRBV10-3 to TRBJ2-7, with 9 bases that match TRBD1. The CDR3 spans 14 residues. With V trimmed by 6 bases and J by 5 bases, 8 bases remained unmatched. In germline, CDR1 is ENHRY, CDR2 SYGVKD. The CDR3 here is CAIRGTGTEHEQYF. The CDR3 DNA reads TGTGCCATCAGGGGGACAGGGACCGAGCACGAGCAGTACTTC.

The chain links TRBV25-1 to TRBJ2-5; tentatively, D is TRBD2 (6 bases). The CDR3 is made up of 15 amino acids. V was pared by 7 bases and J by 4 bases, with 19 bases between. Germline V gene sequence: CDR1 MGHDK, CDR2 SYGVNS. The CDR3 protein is CASNTGDLGVETQYF. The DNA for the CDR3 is TGTGCCAGCAACACGGGGGACCTAGGGGTAGAGACCCAGTACTTC.

This CDR3 reads CASSGGQGSAYGYTF. As DNA, the CDR3 is TGTGCCAGCAGCGGGGGACAGGGGAGCGCCTATGGCTACACCTTC. The V and J genes are TRBV14 and TRBJ1-2, with 10 bases that match TRBD1. The V gene's germline CDR1 is SGHDN and CDR2 FVKESK. V shed 5 bases and J 4 bases; nucleotides not matched to a gene: 7. The CDR3 consists of 15 residues. Drawing the rest from reference TRBV14 and TRBJ1-2, the complete variable domain is EAGVTQFPSHSVIEKGQTVTLRCDPISGHDNLYWYRRVMGKEIKFLLHFVKESKQDESGMPNNRFLAERTGGTYSTLKVQPAELEDSGVYFCASSGGQGSAYGYTFGSGTRLTVV.

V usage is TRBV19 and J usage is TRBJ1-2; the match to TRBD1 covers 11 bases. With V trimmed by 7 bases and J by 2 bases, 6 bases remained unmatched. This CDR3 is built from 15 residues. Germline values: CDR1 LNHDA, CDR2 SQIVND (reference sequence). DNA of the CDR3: TGTGCCAGTAAAACCCGGGACAGGGGGAACTATGGCTACACCTTC. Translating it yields CASKTRDRGNYGYTF.

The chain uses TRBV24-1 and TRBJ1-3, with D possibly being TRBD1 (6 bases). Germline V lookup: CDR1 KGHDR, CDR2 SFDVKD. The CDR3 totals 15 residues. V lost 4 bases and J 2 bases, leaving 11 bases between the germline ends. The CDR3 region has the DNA TGTGCCACCAGTGACCCACGGACAGCTGGAAACACCATATATTTT. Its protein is CATSDPRTAGNTIYF.

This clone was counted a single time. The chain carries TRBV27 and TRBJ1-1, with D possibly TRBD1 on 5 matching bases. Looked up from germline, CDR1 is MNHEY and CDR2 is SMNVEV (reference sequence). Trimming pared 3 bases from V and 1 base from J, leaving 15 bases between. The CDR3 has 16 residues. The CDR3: CASSLGRARWNTEAFF. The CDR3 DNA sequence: TGTGCCAGCAGTTTGGGCAGGGCGAGGTGGAACACTGAAGCTTTCTTT.

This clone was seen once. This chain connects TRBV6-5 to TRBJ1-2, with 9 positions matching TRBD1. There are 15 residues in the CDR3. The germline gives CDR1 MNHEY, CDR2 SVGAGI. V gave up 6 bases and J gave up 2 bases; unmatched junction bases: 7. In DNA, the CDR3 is TGTGCCAGCAGCCTACACGGGACAGGGAACTATGGCTACACCTTC. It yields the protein CASSLHGTGNYGYTF.